This TCR beta chain was recovered during a study of identical twins. CDR1 is SEHNR and CDR2 is FQNEAQ in the germline V gene (reference sequence). The CDR3 loop spans 13 amino acids. TCRdb itself ran the 5' RACE reads through MiXCR, one entry per CDR3 protein. The data show hundreds of thousands of distinct CDR3 sequences, approximately 13% seen once. This clonotype has a handful of counts. A read error may produce the germline difference seen at one junction end. This same sample was also part of a study on yellow fever vaccine responses in identical twins.

The gene calls are TRBV7-9 and TRBJ2-1; D not certain. This TCR was sampled from a young woman in good health. The sequenced material came from PBMCs. CDR3 nucleotide sequence: TGCACGACCCGGCCGAGCTCCTACAATGAGCAGTTCTTC. Its protein is CTTRPSSYNEQFF.